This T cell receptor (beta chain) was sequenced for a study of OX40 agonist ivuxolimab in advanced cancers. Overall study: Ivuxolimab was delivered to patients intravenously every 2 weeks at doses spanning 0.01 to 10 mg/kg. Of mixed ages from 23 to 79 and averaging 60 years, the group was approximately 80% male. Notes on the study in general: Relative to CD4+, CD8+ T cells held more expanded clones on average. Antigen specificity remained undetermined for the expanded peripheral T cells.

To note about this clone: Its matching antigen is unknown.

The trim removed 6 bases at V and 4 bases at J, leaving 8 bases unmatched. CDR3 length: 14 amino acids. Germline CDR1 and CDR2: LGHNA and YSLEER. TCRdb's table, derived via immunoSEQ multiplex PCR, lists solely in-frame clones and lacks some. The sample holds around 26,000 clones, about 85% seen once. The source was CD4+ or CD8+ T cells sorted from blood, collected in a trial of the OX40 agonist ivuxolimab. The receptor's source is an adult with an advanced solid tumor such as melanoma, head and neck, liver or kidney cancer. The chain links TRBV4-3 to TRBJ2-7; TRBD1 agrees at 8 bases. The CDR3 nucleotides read TGCGCCAGCAGTCCCGGGACAGGAGGGTACGAGCAGTACTTC. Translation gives CASSPGTGGYEQYF.